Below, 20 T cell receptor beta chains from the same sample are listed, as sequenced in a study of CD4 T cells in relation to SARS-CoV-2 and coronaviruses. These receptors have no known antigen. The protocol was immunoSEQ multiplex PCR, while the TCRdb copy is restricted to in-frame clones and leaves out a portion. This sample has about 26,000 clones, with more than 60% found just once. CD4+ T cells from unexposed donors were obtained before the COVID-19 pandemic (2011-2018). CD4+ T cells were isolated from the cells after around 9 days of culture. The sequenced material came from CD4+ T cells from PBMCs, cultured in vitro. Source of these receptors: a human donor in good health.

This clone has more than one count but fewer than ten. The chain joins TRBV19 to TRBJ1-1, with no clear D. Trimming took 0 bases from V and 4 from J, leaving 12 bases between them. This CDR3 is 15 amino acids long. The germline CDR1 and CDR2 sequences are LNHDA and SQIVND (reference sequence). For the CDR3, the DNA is TGTGCCAGTAGTATAGATAAGGCGCGGGGCACTGAAGCTTTCTTT. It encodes CASSIDKARGTEAFF.

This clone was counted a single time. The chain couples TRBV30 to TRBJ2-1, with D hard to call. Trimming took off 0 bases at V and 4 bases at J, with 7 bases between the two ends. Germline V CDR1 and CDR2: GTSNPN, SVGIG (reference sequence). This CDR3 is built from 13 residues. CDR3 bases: TGTGCCTGGAGTGTTGGGGATTACAATGAGCAGTTCTTC. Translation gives CAWSVGDYNEQFF.

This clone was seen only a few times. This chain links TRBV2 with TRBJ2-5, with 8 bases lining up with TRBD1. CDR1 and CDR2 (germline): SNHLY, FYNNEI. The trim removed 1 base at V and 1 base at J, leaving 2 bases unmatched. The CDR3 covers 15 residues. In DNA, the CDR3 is TGTGCCAGCAGTGAAGAGGACAGGGTCCAAGAGACCCAGTACTTC. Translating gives CASSEEDRVQETQYF.

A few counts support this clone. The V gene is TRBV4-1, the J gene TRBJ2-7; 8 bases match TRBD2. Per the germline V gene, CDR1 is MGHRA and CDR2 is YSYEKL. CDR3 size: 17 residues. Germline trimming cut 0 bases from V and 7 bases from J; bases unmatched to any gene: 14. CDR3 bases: TGCGCCAGCAGCCAAGAAGTCCCCGTCGGGGGGGTGGGTGAGCAGTACTTC. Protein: CASSQEVPVGGVGEQYF.

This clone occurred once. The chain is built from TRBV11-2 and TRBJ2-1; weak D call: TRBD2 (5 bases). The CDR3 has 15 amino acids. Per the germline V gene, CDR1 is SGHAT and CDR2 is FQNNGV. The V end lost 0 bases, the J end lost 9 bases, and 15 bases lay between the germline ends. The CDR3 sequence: CASSLDQASRGEQFF. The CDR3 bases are TGTGCCAGCAGCTTAGATCAGGCTTCCCGGGGTGAGCAGTTCTTC. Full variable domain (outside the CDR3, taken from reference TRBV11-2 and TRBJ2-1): EAGVAQSPRYKIIEKRQSVAFWCNPISGHATLYWYQQILGQGPKLLIQFQNNGVVDDSQLPKDRFSAERLKGVDSTLKIQPAKLEDSAVYLCASSLDQASRGEQFFGPGTRLTVL.

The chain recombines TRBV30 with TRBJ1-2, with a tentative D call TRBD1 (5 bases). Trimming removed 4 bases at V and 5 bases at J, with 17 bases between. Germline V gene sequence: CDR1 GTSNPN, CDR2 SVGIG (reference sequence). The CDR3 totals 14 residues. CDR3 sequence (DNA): TGTGCCTGGACGCTTTCGACAGAAACTTATGGCTACACCTTC. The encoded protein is CAWTLSTETYGYTF. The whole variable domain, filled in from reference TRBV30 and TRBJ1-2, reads SQTIHQWPATLVQPVGSPLSLECTVEGTSNPNLYWYRQAAGRGLQLLFYSVGIGQISSEVPQNLSASRPQDRQFILSSKKLLLSDSGFYLCAWTLSTETYGYTFGSGTRLTVV.

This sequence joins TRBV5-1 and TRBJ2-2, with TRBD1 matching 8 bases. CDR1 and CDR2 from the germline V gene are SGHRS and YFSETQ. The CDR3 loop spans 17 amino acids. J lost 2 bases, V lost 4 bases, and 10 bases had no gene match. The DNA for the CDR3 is TGCGCCAGCAGCCCAGTCCCGACAGGGGCAAACACCGGGGAGCTGTTTTTT. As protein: CASSPVPTGANTGELFF.

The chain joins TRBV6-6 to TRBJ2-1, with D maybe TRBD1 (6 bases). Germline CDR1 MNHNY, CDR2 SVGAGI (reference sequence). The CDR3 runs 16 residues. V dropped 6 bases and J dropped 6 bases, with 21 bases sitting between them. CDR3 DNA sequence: TGTGCCAGCAGCTCGGACAGACCCCAGGTGTCCAATGAGCAGTTCTTC. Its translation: CASSSDRPQVSNEQFF.

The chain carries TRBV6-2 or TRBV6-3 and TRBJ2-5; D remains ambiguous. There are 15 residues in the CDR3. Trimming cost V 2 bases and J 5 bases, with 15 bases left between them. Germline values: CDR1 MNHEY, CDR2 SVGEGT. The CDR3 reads CASSYLAVQRETQYF. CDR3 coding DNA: TGTGCCAGCAGTTACCTGGCGGTCCAAAGGGAGACCCAGTACTTC.

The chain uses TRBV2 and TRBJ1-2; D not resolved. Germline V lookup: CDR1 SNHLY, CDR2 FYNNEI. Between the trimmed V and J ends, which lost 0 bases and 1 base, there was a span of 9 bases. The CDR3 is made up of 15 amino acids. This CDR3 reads CASSEAGRVNYGYTF. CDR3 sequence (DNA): TGTGCCAGCAGTGAAGCTGGTAGGGTTAACTATGGCTACACCTTC.

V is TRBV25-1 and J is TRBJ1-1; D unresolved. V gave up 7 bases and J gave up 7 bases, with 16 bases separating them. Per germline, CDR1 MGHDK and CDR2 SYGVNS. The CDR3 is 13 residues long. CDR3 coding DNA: TGTGCCAGCATTGAGAAGGTTGGGAGTGAAGCTTTCTTT. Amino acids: CASIEKVGSEAFF. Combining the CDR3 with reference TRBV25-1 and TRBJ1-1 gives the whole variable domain EADIYQTPRYLVIGTGKKITLECSQTMGHDKMYWYQQDPGMELHLIHYSYGVNSTEKGDLSSESTVSRIRTEHFPLTLESARPSHTSQYLCASIEKVGSEAFFGQGTRLTVV.

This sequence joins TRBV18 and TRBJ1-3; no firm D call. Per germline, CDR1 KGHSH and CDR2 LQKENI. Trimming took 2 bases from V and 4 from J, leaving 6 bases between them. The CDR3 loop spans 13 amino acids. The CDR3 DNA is TGTGCCAGCTCACCAGATTCCGGAAACACCATATATTTT. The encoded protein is CASSPDSGNTIYF.

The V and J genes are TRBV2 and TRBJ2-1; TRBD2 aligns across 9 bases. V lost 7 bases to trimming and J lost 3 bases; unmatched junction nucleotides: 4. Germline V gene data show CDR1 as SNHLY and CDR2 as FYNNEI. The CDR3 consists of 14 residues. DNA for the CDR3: TGTGCCAGCATAGCGGGAGAGCTCTACAATGAGCAGTTCTTC. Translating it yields CASIAGELYNEQFF.

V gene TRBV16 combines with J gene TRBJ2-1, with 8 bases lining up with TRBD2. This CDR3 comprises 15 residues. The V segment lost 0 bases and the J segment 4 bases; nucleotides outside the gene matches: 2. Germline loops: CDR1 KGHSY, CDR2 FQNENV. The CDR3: CASSQSSGKYNEQFF. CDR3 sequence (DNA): TGTGCCAGCAGCCAATCTAGCGGGAAATACAATGAGCAGTTCTTC. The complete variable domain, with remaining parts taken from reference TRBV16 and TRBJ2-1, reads GEEVAQTPKHLVRGEGQKAKLYCAPIKGHSYVFWYQQVLKNEFKFLISFQNENVFDETGMPKERFSAKCLPNSPCSLEIQATKLEDSAVYFCASSQSSGKYNEQFFGPGTRLTVL.

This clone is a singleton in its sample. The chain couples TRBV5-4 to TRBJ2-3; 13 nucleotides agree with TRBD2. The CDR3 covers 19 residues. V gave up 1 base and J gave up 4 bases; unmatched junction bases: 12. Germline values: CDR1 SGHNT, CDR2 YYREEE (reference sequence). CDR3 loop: CASSLPGLTSGRASDTQYF. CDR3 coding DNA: TGTGCCAGCAGCTTGCCCGGACTAACTAGCGGGAGGGCCTCAGATACGCAGTATTTT. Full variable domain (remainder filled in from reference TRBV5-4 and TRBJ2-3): ETGVTQSPTHLIKTRGQQVTLRCSSQSGHNTVSWYQQALGQGPQFIFQYYREEENGRGNFPPRFSGLQFPNYSSELNVNALELDDSALYLCASSLPGLTSGRASDTQYFGPGTRLTVL.

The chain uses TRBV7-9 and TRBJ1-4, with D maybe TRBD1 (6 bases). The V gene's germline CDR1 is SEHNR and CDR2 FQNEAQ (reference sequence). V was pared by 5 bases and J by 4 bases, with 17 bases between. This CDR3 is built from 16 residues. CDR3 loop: CASSANSGAGNEKLFF. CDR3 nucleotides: TGTGCCAGCAGCGCGAACTCGGGGGCGGGTAATGAAAAACTGTTTTTT. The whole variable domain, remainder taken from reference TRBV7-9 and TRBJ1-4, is DTGVSQNPRHKITKRGQNVTFRCDPISEHNRLYWYRQTLGQGPEFLTYFQNEAQLEKSRLLSDRFSAERPKGSFSTLEIQRTEQGDSAMYLCASSANSGAGNEKLFFGSGTQLSVL.

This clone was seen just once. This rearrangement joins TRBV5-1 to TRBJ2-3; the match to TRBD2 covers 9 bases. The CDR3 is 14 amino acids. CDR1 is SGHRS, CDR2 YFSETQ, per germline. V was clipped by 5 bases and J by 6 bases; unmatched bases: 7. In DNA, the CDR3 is TGCGCCAGCAGACTCGTAACTAGCGGGGATACGCAGTATTTT. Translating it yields CASRLVTSGDTQYF.

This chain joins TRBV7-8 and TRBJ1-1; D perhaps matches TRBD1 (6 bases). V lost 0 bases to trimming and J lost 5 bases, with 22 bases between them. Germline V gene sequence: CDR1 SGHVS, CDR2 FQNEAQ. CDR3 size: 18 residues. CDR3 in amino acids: CASSLARGGARGRTEAFF. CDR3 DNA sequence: TGTGCCAGCAGCTTAGCGCGAGGGGGGGCGCGGGGTAGAACTGAAGCTTTCTTT.

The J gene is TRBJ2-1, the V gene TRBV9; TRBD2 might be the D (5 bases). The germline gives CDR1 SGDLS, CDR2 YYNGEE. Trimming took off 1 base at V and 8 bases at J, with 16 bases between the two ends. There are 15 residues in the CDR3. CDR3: CASSVSSRGYDEQFF. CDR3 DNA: TGTGCCAGCAGCGTAAGTTCCCGGGGATACGATGAGCAGTTCTTC.

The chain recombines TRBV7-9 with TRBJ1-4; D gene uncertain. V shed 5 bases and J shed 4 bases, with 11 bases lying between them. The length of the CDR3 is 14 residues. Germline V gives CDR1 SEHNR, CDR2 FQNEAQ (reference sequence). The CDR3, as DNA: TGTGCCAGCAGCCTTTTGGGCCGTAATGAAAAACTGTTTTTT. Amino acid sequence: CASSLLGRNEKLFF.